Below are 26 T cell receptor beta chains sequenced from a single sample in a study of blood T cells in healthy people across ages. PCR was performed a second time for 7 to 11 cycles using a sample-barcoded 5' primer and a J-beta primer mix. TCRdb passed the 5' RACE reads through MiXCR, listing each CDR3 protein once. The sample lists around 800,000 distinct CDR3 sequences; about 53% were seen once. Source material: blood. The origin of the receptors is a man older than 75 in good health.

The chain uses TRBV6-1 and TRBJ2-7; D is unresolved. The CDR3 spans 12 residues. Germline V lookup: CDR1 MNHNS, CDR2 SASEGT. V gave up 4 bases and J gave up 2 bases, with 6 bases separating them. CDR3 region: CASSGTPYEQYF. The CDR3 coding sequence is TGTGCCAGCAGTGGGACCCCCTACGAGCAGTACTTC.

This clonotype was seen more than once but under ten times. CDR3 region: CASSKGQPPNQPQHF. In DNA form, the CDR3 reads TGTGCCAGCAGCAAAGGGCAACCCCCCAATCAGCCCCAGCATTTT. The V call is TRBV21-1, the J call TRBJ1-5; TRBD1, the table's D call, was not compared with the DNA. TRBV21-1 counts as a pseudogene. The CDR3 runs 15 residues.

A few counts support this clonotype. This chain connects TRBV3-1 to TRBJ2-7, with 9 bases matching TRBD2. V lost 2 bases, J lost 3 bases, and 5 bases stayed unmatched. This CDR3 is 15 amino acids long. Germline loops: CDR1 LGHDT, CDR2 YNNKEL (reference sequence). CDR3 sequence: CASSQMAGGGYEQYF. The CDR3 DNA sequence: TGTGCCAGCAGCCAAATGGCGGGAGGGGGCTACGAGCAGTACTTC.

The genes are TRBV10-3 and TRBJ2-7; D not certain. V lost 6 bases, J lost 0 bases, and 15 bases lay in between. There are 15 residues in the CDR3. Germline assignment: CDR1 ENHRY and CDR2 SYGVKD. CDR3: CAISPSRTISYEQYF. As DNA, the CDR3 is TGTGCCATCAGCCCGTCCCGCACCATCTCCTACGAGCAGTACTTC.

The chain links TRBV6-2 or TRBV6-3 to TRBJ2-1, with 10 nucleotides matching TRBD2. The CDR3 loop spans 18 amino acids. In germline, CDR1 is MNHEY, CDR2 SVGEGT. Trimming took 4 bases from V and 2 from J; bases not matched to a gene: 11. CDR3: CASSFGASGRATYNEQFF. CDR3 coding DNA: TGTGCCAGCAGTTTTGGGGCCAGCGGGAGGGCCACCTACAATGAGCAGTTCTTC.

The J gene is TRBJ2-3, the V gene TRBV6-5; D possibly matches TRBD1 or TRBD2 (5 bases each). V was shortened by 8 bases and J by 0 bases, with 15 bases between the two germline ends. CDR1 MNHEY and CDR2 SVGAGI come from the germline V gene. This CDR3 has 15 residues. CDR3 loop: CASSPGSPSTDTQYF. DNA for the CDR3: TGTGCCAGCTCACCAGGGAGCCCCAGCACAGATACGCAGTATTTT.

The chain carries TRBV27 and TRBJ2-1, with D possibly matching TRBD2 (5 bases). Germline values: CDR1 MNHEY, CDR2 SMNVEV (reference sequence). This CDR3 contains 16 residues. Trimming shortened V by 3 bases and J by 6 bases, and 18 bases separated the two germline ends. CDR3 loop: CASSFSLGRSGNEQFF. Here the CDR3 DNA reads TGTGCCAGCAGTTTTTCCCTAGGGAGATCAGGCAATGAGCAGTTCTTC.

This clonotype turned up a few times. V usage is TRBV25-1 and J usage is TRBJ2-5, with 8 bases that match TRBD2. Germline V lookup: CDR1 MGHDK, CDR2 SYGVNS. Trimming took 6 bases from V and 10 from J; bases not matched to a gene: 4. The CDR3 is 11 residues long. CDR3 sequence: CASSPGRDQYF. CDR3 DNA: TGTGCCAGCAGCCCCGGGAGGGACCAGTACTTC.

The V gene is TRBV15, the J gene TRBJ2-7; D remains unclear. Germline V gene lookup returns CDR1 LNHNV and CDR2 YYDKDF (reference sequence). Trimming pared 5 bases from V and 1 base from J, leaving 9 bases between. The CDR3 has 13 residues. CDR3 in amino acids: CATSGRQSYEQYF. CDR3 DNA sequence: TGTGCCACCAGCGGAAGACAATCCTACGAGCAGTACTTC. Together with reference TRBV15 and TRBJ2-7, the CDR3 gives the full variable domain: DAMVIQNPRYQVTQFGKPVTLSCSQTLNHNVMYWYQQKSSQAPKLLFHYYDKDFNNEADTPDNFQSRRPNTSFCFLDIRSPGLGDTAMYLCATSGRQSYEQYFGPGTRLTVT.

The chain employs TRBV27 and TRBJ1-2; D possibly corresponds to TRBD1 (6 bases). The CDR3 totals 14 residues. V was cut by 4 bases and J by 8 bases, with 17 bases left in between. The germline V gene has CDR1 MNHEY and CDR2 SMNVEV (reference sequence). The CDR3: CASSSDPGARGYTF. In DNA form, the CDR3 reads TGTGCCAGCAGTTCCGACCCAGGGGCGAGAGGCTACACCTTC.

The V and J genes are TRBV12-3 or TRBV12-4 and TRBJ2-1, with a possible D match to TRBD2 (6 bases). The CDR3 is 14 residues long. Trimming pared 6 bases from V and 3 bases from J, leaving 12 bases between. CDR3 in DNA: TGTGCCAGCAGGGGCGGGGTACACTACAATGAGCAGTTCTTC. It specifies CASRGGVHYNEQFF.

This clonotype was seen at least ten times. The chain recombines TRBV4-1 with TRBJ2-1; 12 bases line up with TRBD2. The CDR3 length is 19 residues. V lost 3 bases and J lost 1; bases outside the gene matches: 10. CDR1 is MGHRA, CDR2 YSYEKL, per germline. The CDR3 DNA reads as TGCGCCAGCAGCCATAGACTAGCGGGAGTCCTCCGGTCCTACAATGAGCAGTTCTTC. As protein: CASSHRLAGVLRSYNEQFF.

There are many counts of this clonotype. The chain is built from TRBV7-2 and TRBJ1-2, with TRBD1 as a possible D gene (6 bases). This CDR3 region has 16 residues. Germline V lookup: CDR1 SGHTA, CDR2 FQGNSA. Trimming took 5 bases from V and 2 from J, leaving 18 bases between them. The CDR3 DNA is TGTGCCAGCAGCAGACCGAGGGGGGAGGTGAACTATGGCTACACCTTC. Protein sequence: CASSRPRGEVNYGYTF.

This CDR3 is CALPGQFPGSSPLHF. CDR3 in DNA: TGTGCCTTACCGGGGCAGTTCCCCGGGAGTTCACCCCTCCACTTT. This chain uses TRBV25-1 with TRBJ1-6; a possible D gene is TRBD1 (5 bases). Germline CDR1 and CDR2: MGHDK and SYGVNS. Trimming removed 11 bases at V and 9 bases at J, with 23 bases between. CDR3 length: 15 residues.

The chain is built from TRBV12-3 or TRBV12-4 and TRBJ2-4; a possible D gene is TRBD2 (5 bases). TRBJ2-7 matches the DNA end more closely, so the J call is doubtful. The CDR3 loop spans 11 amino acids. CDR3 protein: CASASGIEQYF. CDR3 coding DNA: TGTGCCAGCGCCTCCGGGATCGAGCAGTACTTC.

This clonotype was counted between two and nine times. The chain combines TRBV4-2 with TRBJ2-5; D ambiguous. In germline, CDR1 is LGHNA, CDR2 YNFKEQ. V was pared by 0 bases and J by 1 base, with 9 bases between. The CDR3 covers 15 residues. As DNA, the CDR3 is TGTGCCAGCAGCCAAGATCATGAATCCCAAGAGACCCAGTACTTC. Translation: CASSQDHESQETQYF.

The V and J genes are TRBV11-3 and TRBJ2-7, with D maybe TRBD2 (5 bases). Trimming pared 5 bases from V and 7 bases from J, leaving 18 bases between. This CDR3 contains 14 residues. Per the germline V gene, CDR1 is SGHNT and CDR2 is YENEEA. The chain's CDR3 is CASSRTSAVDEQYF. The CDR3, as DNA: TGTGCCAGCAGCCGAACTAGTGCCGTTGATGAGCAGTACTTC.

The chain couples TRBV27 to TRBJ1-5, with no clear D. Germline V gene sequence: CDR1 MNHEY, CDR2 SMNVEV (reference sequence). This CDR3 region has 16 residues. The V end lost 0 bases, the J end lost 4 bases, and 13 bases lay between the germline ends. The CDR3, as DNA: TGTGCCAGCAGTTTATCTGGAGGATTATGGAATCAGCCCCAGCATTTT. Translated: CASSLSGGLWNQPQHF.

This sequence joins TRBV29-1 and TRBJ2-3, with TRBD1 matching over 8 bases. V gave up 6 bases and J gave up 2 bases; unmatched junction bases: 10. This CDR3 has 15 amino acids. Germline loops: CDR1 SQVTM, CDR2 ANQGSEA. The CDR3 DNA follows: TGCAGCGTCGAGAGACAGGGGATTGTCACAGATACGCAGTATTTT. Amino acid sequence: CSVERQGIVTDTQYF.

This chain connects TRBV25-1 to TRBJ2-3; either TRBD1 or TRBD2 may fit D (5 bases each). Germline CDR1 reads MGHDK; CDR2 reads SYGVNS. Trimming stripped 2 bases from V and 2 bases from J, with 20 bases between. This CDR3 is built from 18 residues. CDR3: CASSEALGPSFFTDTQYF. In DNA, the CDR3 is TGTGCCAGCAGTGAAGCTTTGGGACCCTCTTTTTTCACAGATACGCAGTATTTT.

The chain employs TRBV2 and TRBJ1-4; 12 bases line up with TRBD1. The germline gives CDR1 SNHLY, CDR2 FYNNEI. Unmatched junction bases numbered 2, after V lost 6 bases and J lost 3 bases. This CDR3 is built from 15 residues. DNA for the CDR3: TGTGCCAGCAGGGGACAGGGGGCCCCTAATGAAAAACTGTTTTTT. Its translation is CASRGQGAPNEKLFF.

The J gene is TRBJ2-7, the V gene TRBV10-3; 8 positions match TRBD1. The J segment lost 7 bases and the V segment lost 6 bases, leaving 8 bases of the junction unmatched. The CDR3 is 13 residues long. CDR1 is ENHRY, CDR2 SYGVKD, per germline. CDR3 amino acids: CAIRTGAHSEQYF. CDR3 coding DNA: TGTGCCATCAGGACAGGGGCCCACAGTGAGCAGTACTTC.

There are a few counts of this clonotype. For the CDR3, the DNA is TGTGCCATCAGTGACCAGGGGGACCAAGAGACCCAGTACTTC. Amino acid sequence: CAISDQGDQETQYF. The chain couples TRBV10-3 to TRBJ2-5; 7 positions match TRBD1. This CDR3 is built from 14 residues. The V gene end was trimmed by 3 bases and the J gene end by 0 bases; junction bases not matched to a gene: 1. Germline CDR1 is ENHRY and CDR2 is SYGVKD.

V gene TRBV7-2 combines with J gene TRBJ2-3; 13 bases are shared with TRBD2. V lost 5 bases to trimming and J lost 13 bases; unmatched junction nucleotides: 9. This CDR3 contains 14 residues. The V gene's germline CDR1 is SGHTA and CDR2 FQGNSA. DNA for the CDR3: TGTGCCAGCAGCCAACTAGCGGGGGGGTCTAGGGAGTATTTT. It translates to CASSQLAGGSREYF.

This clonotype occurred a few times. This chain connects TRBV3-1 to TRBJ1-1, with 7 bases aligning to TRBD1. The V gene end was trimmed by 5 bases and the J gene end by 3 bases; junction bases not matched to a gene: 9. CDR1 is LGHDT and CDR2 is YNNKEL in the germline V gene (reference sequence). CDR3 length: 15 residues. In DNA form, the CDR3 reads TGTGCCAGCAGCACTGTGGACAGGACGGACACTGAAGCTTTCTTT. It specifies CASSTVDRTDTEAFF.

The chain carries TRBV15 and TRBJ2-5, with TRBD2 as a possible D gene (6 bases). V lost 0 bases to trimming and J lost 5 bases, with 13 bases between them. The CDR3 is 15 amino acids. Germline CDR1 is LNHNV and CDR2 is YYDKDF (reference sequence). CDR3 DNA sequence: TGTGCCACCAGCAGAGATCCGGGCAGCGGGGAGACCCAGTACTTC. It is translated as CATSRDPGSGETQYF.